A single sample gave rise to the 26 T cell receptor beta chains below, sequenced in a study of blood T cell repertoires in COVID-19. The assay was immunoSEQ multiplex PCR, and TCRdb's table has in-frame clones only and misses some. This table has under 140,000 clones, nearly 90% appearing once. Sample: peripheral blood. Receptors originate from a human donor in a cohort sampled during active COVID-19.

The rearrangement joins TRBV7-3 to TRBJ2-1, with 8 nucleotides matching TRBD1. The length of the CDR3 is 13 residues. The germline V gene has CDR1 SGHTA and CDR2 FQGTGA. The V gene end was trimmed by 5 bases and the J gene end by 6 bases; junction bases not matched to a gene: 3. The CDR3 loop reads CASSMDRANEQFF. Written as DNA, the CDR3 is TGTGCCAGCAGCATGGACAGGGCCAATGAGCAGTTCTTC.

The V gene is TRBV6-2 or TRBV6-3, the J gene TRBJ2-7, with 15 bases matching TRBD2. The ends lost 4 bases at V and 6 bases at J; junction bases unmatched: 4. Germline-derived CDR1 and CDR2 are MNHEY and SVGEGT. This CDR3 comprises 15 residues. Here the CDR3 DNA reads TGTGCCAGCAGTTCACCGGGACTAGCGGGAGGCGAGCAGTACTTC. This translates into CASSSPGLAGGEQYF.

The chain carries TRBV6-1 and TRBJ1-1, with D uncertain. The CDR3 is 14 amino acids. V was shortened by 7 bases and J by 0 bases, with 12 bases between the two germline ends. Looked up from germline, CDR1 is MNHNS and CDR2 is SASEGT. CDR3 sequence reads: CASKPTRLNTEAFF. CDR3 nucleotide sequence: TGTGCCAGCAAACCGACCAGGTTGAACACTGAAGCTTTCTTT.

This clone has a single count. The chain has TRBV19 and TRBJ2-5; 7 bases fit TRBD1. This CDR3 contains 14 residues. Germline CDR1 LNHDA, CDR2 SQIVND (reference sequence). The V gene end was trimmed by 9 bases and the J gene end by 5 bases; junction bases not matched to a gene: 12. The CDR3 sequence is CASWDSDLRETQYF. The CDR3 coding sequence is TGTGCCAGCTGGGACAGCGACCTCCGGGAGACCCAGTACTTC.

The chain joins TRBV19 to TRBJ2-7; 7 positions match TRBD1. This CDR3 is 14 amino acids long. V trimming: 3 bases; J trimming: 3 bases; junction bases outside the gene matches: 5. Germline loops: CDR1 LNHDA, CDR2 SQIVND (reference sequence). This CDR3 reads CASSIRDRHYEQYF. The CDR3 DNA reads TGTGCCAGTAGTATTCGGGACAGACACTACGAGCAGTACTTC.

The genes are TRBV10-3 and TRBJ1-5, with D unclear. The CDR3 covers 13 residues. V lost 10 bases, J lost 4 bases, and 14 bases lay in between. Germline V gene lookup returns CDR1 ENHRY and CDR2 SYGVKD. CDR3 coding DNA: TGTGCCAGCTCAGCTAGTAGTAATCAGCCCCAGCATTTT. Protein: CASSASSNQPQHF.

This rearrangement joins TRBV7-9 to TRBJ1-2, with D maybe TRBD1 (5 bases). V lost 4 bases and J lost 8, with 17 bases in between. This CDR3 has 14 amino acids. The germline CDR1 and CDR2 sequences are SEHNR and FQNEAQ (reference sequence). The CDR3 DNA sequence: TGTGCCAGCAGCTCCCCCCAGGGAGGGGACGGCTACACCTTC. Translation gives CASSSPQGGDGYTF.

Only one count was recorded for this clone. The rearrangement uses TRBV15 and TRBJ1-6; the D gene is possibly TRBD1 (6 bases). V gave up 5 bases and J gave up 7 bases, with 9 bases separating them. Germline-derived CDR1 and CDR2 are LNHNV and YYDKDF (reference sequence). CDR3 length equals 13 residues. The CDR3: CATSVGQNSPLHF. CDR3 sequence (DNA): TGTGCCACCAGCGTAGGACAGAATTCACCCCTCCACTTT.

The V call is TRBV5-1, the J call TRBJ1-1; 7 bases match TRBD1. V lost 2 bases and J lost 1; bases outside the gene matches: 8. Germline V CDR1 and CDR2: SGHRS, YFSETQ. The CDR3 has 16 residues. The CDR3: CASSLGQARANTEAFF. Written as DNA, the CDR3 is TGCGCCAGCAGCTTAGGACAGGCTAGGGCGAACACTGAAGCTTTCTTT.

V is TRBV6-1 and J is TRBJ1-2; TRBD1 matches 7 bases. Germline loops: CDR1 MNHNS, CDR2 SASEGT. The CDR3 consists of 15 residues. The V and J ends lost 2 bases and 4 bases, in that order; junction bases with no gene match: 7. DNA for the CDR3: TGTGCCAGCAGTGAATACCAGGGGGTCGGCTATGGCTACACCTTC. Translation: CASSEYQGVGYGYTF.

The sample holds one count of this clone. The gene calls are TRBV29-1 and TRBJ2-7; TRBD2 agrees at 16 bases. The CDR3 sequence is 16 residues long. Germline CDR1 and CDR2: SQVTM and ANQGSEA. Trimming took 7 bases from V and 6 from J; bases not matched to a gene: 12. The CDR3 nucleotides are TGCAGCGCAAGCGGGACTAGCGGGAGGGCCGCTAGCGAGCAGTACTTC. It encodes CSASGTSGRAASEQYF.

This sequence joins TRBV7-2 and TRBJ2-7; no definite D call. The V end was cut by 2 bases, the J end by 0 bases, with 8 bases between. This CDR3 is 14 amino acids long. CDR1 and CDR2 (germline): SGHTA, FQGNSA. CDR3 sequence reads: CASSLNAGSYEQYF. The CDR3 nucleotides are TGTGCCAGCAGCTTAAATGCAGGCTCCTACGAGCAGTACTTC.

The rearrangement joins TRBV19 to TRBJ1-1; maybe TRBD1 (6 bases). The CDR3 sequence is 16 residues long. Per the germline V gene, CDR1 is LNHDA and CDR2 is SQIVND (reference sequence). The V gene lost 9 bases and the J gene lost 0 bases, with 20 bases spanning the gap. The CDR3 is CASQRGAVGLNTEAFF. The CDR3 coding sequence is TGTGCCAGCCAACGGGGGGCCGTGGGGTTGAACACTGAAGCTTTCTTT.

The chain has TRBV27 and TRBJ1-6, with D possibly TRBD1 on 5 matching bases. Trimming pared 8 bases from V and 9 bases from J, leaving 14 bases between. The length of the CDR3 is 13 residues. CDR1 is MNHEY and CDR2 is SMNVEV in the germline V gene (reference sequence). The CDR3, as DNA: TGTGCCAGCCCTAATATTAGGGGTTCACCCCTCCACTTT. The encoded protein is CASPNIRGSPLHF.

V gene TRBV6-5 combines with J gene TRBJ1-2; D is unresolved. The germline V gene encodes CDR1 MNHEY and CDR2 SVGAGI. The V and J ends lost 5 bases and 1 base respectively, with 11 bases between them. The CDR3 loop spans 14 amino acids. The CDR3: CASSPEGSNYGYTF. The DNA of the CDR3 is TGTGCCAGCAGTCCGGAGGGCAGTAACTATGGCTACACCTTC.

V gene TRBV19 combines with J gene TRBJ2-3; the match to TRBD2 covers 11 bases. Germline V CDR1 and CDR2: LNHDA, SQIVND (reference sequence). The V gene end was trimmed by 4 bases and the J gene end by 5 bases; junction bases not matched to a gene: 5. CDR3 length equals 15 residues. The CDR3 region is CASSKTSGALDTQYF. CDR3 in DNA: TGTGCCAGTAGTAAGACTAGCGGGGCCCTAGATACGCAGTATTTT.

This sequence joins TRBV5-1 and TRBJ1-1, with TRBD1 as a possible D gene (5 bases). CDR3 length: 15 amino acids. The V gene's germline CDR1 is SGHRS and CDR2 YFSETQ. V was cut by 4 bases and J by 5 bases, with 18 bases left in between. This chain's CDR3 is CASSLTVTFSTEAFF. The DNA of the CDR3 is TGCGCCAGCAGCCTGACAGTTACCTTCTCTACTGAAGCTTTCTTT.

The chain uses TRBV28 and TRBJ1-5, with 11 bases fitting TRBD1. The CDR3 runs to 16 residues. Germline-derived CDR1 and CDR2 are MDHEN and SYDVKM. Germline trimming cut 6 bases from V and 6 bases from J; bases unmatched to any gene: 10. The CDR3 DNA sequence: TGTGCCAGCAGGGTACTGTCTGGGACAGGGGGTCAGCCCCAGCATTTT. It encodes CASRVLSGTGGQPQHF.

The V call is TRBV15, the J call TRBJ2-4; 10 bases are a match to TRBD2. The CDR3 sequence is 18 residues long. Per germline, CDR1 LNHNV and CDR2 YYDKDF (reference sequence). The J segment lost 0 bases and the V segment lost 1 base, leaving 6 bases of the junction unmatched. The CDR3 is CATSRVTLAGLAKNIQYF. CDR3 in DNA: TGTGCCACCAGCAGAGTGACACTAGCGGGGTTAGCCAAAAACATTCAGTACTTC.

The V and J genes are TRBV28 and TRBJ1-5, with 9 bases fitting TRBD1. The ends lost 3 bases at V and 5 bases at J; junction bases unmatched: 14. This CDR3 is built from 18 residues. Per the germline V gene, CDR1 is MDHEN and CDR2 is SYDVKM. The CDR3 DNA sequence: TGTGCCAGCAGTTTCCTCGGGACAGGGTCGTTTTCGGATCAGCCCCAGCATTTT. The encoded protein is CASSFLGTGSFSDQPQHF.

The chain carries TRBV7-9 and TRBJ2-5, with D unclear. The CDR3 contains 15 residues. Germline V CDR1 and CDR2: SEHNR, FQNEAQ (reference sequence). Trimming stripped 5 bases from V and 0 bases from J, with 13 bases between. The CDR3 region has the DNA TGTGCCAGCAGCCCCCCGTGGCCGCACCAAGAGACCCAGTACTTC. Its protein product is CASSPPWPHQETQYF.

This clone was found once. One end of the junction fails to match germline, which may point to a read error. The genes are TRBV6-5 and TRBJ2-1; 8 nucleotides agree with TRBD1. Germline lookup yields CDR1 MNHEY and CDR2 SVGAGI. There are 15 residues in the CDR3. The CDR3 loop reads CASSFRGTGYDEQFF. In DNA form, the CDR3 reads TGTGCCAGCAGTTTCAGGGGGACAGGCTACGATGAGCAGTTCTTC.

The genes are TRBV7-9 and TRBJ2-1; D ambiguous. The CDR3 is 14 residues long. CDR1 is SEHNR, CDR2 FQNEAQ, per germline (reference sequence). Trimming took off 8 bases at V and 1 base at J, with 12 bases between the two ends. This CDR3 is CASPSSRSYNEQFF. CDR3 DNA: TGTGCCAGCCCGTCCTCGAGGTCCTACAATGAGCAGTTCTTC.

The chain employs TRBV25-1 and TRBJ2-4; D remains unclear. CDR3 length equals 14 residues. V was trimmed by 4 bases and J by 7 bases, leaving 14 bases between them. The germline gives CDR1 MGHDK, CDR2 SYGVNS. CDR3: CASSGLASENIQYF. In DNA form, the CDR3 reads TGTGCCAGCAGTGGCCTCGCATCGGAGAACATTCAGTACTTC.

CDR3 nucleotide sequence: TGTGCCAGCAGTTTATCCGCGGCTGGGGCCAACGTCCTGACTTTC. Its protein product is CASSLSAAGANVLTF. The chain couples TRBV28 to TRBJ2-6; unclear D gene. The CDR3 consists of 15 residues. Germline-derived CDR1 and CDR2 are MDHEN and SYDVKM. Trimming stripped 1 base from V and 2 bases from J, with 6 bases between.

V is TRBV2 and J is TRBJ2-1, with D perhaps TRBD1 (6 bases). Germline assignment: CDR1 SNHLY and CDR2 FYNNEI. CDR3 length: 16 residues. With 3 bases removed from V and 1 base from J, the gap between germline ends came to 13 bases. CDR3 in DNA: TGTGCCAGCAGTGAGGCGCCTCAGGGGTCCTACAATGAGCAGTTCTTC. Its protein product is CASSEAPQGSYNEQFF.